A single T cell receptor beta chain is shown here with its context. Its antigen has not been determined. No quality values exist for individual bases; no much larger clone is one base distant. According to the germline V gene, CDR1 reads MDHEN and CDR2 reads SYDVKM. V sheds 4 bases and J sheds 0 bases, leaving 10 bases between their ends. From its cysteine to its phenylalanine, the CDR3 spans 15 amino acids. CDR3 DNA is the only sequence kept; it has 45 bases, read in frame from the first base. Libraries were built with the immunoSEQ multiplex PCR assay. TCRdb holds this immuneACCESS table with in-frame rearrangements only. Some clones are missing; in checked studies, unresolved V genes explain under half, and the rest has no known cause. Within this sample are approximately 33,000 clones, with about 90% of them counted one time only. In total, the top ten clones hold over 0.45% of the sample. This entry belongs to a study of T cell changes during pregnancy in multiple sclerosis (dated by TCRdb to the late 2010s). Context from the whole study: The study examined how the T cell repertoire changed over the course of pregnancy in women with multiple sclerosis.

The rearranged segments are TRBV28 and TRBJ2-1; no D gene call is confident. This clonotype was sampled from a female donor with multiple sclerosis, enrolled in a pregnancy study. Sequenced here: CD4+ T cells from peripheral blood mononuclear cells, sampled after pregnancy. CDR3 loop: CASSSSPSSYNEQFF. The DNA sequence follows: TGTGCCAGCAGTTCGTCTCCTAGCTCCTACAATGAGCAGTTCTTC.